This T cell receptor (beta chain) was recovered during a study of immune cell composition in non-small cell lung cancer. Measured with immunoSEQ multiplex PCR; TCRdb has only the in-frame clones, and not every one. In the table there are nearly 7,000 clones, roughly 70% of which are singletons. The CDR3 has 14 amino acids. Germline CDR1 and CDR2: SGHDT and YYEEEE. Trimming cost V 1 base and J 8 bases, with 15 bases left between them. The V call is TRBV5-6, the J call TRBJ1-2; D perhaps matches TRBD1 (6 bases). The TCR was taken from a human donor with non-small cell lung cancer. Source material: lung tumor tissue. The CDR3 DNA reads TGTGCCAGCAGCTTGTCGGCCGGGACATCCGGCTACACCTTC. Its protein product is CASSLSAGTSGYTF.